This passage covers 20 T cell receptor beta chains from one sample sequenced in a study of early T cells in non-severe SARS-CoV-2 infection. TCRdb re-derived calls from the 5' RACE reads in MiXCR, one entry per CDR3 protein. The sample comprises 25,000 to 35,000 distinct CDR3 sequences, around 5.3% of which are singletons, and 2.6% rests with the top ten. The sample consisted of whole blood. The receptors shown here come from an adult who was a healthcare worker with PCR-confirmed SARS-CoV-2 infection or an uninfected control (not recorded which).

The chain carries TRBV15 and TRBJ1-6; no clear D. Germline V CDR1 and CDR2: LNHNV, YYDKDF (reference sequence). This CDR3 is built from 15 residues. Trimming cost V 3 bases and J 7 bases, with 13 bases left between them. The CDR3 sequence: CATSRRLPANSPLHF. The CDR3 DNA follows: TGTGCCACCAGCAGGCGACTTCCGGCGAATTCACCCCTCCACTTT.

This chain links TRBV11-3 with TRBJ1-1; TRBD1 might be the D (5 bases). Germline loops: CDR1 SGHNT, CDR2 YENEEA. The CDR3 length is 12 residues. The ends were cut back, 5 bases at V and 10 bases at J, with 14 bases in the middle. DNA for the CDR3: TGTGCCAGCAGCCCCTCGACAGAGGGAGCTTTCTTT. Its translation is CASSPSTEGAFF.

Ten or more counts support this clonotype. The V and J genes are TRBV7-3 and TRBJ2-6; D is possibly TRBD1 or TRBD2 (5 bases each). The CDR3 is made up of 16 amino acids. Trimming took off 1 base at V and 4 bases at J, with 11 bases between the two ends. CDR1 SGHTA and CDR2 FQGTGA come from the germline V gene. The CDR3 spells CASSLSSGQGANVLTF. CDR3 nucleotide sequence: TGTGCCAGCAGCTTAAGTTCGGGGCAAGGGGCCAACGTCCTGACTTTC.

In its sample, this clonotype was seen a few times. The V call is TRBV10-2, the J call TRBJ2-1, with 7 bases fitting TRBD2. Losses at the gene ends were 4 bases for V and 2 bases for J; bases not matched to a gene: 8. Germline V gene lookup returns CDR1 WSHSY and CDR2 SAAADI. This CDR3 contains 16 residues. CDR3 nucleotides: TGCGCCAGCAGTGCCTCGCTAGCGGCTGCCTACAATGAGCAGTTCTTC. It yields the protein CASSASLAAAYNEQFF.

The chain carries TRBV3-1 and TRBJ2-1; 9 nucleotides match TRBD2. J was trimmed by 6 bases and V by 2 bases; bases with no gene match: 8. Germline V gene data show CDR1 as LGHDT and CDR2 as YNNKEL (reference sequence). There are 16 residues in the CDR3. The CDR3 bases are TGTGCCAGCAGCCAACTAGCGGGGAACCGACTCAATGAGCAGTTCTTC. Residues: CASSQLAGNRLNEQFF.

This clonotype was counted many times. The chain carries TRBV6-1 and TRBJ1-5; D remains ambiguous. This CDR3 comprises 15 residues. Trimming took off 0 bases at V and 7 bases at J, with 13 bases between the two ends. Germline V gene lookup returns CDR1 MNHNS and CDR2 SASEGT. CDR3 bases: TGTGCCAGCAGTGAAGCGCTGGTCAGAGGACAGCCCCAGCATTTT. Translating gives CASSEALVRGQPQHF.

By proportion, this clonotype is medium-sized. The chain couples TRBV20-1 to TRBJ2-7; D is possibly TRBD1 (5 bases). Looked up from germline, CDR1 is DFQATT and CDR2 is SNEGSKA (reference sequence). CDR3 length: 11 residues. Trimming removed 4 bases at V and 7 bases at J, with 11 bases between. CDR3 nucleotides: TGCAGTGCTACAGGGTTGAGGGAGCAGTACTTC. Translating it yields CSATGLREQYF.

The table lists this clonotype with a few counts. The CDR3 DNA sequence: TGTGCCAGTAGCCTGACCGGGGGGACATACACTGAAGCTTTCTTT. Protein product: CASSLTGGTYTEAFF. The chain has TRBV19 and TRBJ1-1, with a weak D call TRBD1 (6 bases). CDR3 length: 15 residues. Trimming removed 6 bases from V and 3 bases from J, with 17 bases in between. From germline, CDR1 is LNHDA and CDR2 SQIVND (reference sequence).

The chain joins TRBV15 to TRBJ2-7; weak D call: TRBD1 (6 bases). The CDR3 is made up of 14 amino acids. CDR1 is LNHNV and CDR2 is YYDKDF in the germline V gene (reference sequence). Trimming removed 0 bases at V and 2 bases at J, with 8 bases between. The CDR3 spells CATSRDRGPYEQYF. In nucleotides, the CDR3 is TGTGCCACCAGCAGAGACAGGGGCCCCTACGAGCAGTACTTC.

This clonotype occurred many times. The genes are TRBV18 and TRBJ2-7, with 7 bases that match TRBD1. The length of the CDR3 is 16 residues. Per the germline V gene, CDR1 is KGHSH and CDR2 is LQKENI. The ends lost 4 bases at V and 2 bases at J; junction bases unmatched: 11. The CDR3 sequence: CASSLSIGQEAYEQYF. CDR3 nucleotide sequence: TGTGCCAGCTCACTATCTATCGGACAGGAAGCCTACGAGCAGTACTTC.

The sample holds many counts of this clonotype. Germline and junction disagree at one end, which may indicate a read error. This chain links TRBV28 with TRBJ2-7; D is perhaps TRBD1 (6 bases). Germline V gives CDR1 MDHEN, CDR2 SYDVKM. The CDR3 contains 11 residues. The CDR3 coding sequence is TGTGCCAGCAGGACGATGACAGGTGTGTGCTTC. Protein: CASRTMTGVCF.

This clonotype was counted at least ten times. The V gene is TRBV11-2, the J gene TRBJ2-6, with TRBD1 as a possible D gene (5 bases). The CDR3 contains 17 residues. Trimming removed 1 base from V and 0 bases from J, with 10 bases in between. The germline gives CDR1 SGHAT, CDR2 FQNNGV. CDR3 loop: CASSLVDTSSGANVLTF. The CDR3, as DNA: TGTGCCAGCAGCTTAGTGGACACCTCCTCTGGGGCCAACGTCCTGACTTTC.

This clonotype was found many times. The chain couples TRBV20-1 to TRBJ2-3; no firm D call. Germline assignment: CDR1 DFQATT and CDR2 SNEGSKA (reference sequence). This CDR3 has 15 amino acids. V shed 0 bases and J shed 1 base, with 11 bases lying between them. CDR3 region: CSARDWASGTDTQYF. CDR3 coding DNA: TGCAGTGCTAGAGATTGGGCTTCGGGCACAGATACGCAGTATTTT.

This clonotype was recorded many times. The DNA is omitted, as the CDR3 cannot be located on it reliably, and the CDR3 follows TCRdb's listing. The chain uses TRBV12-3 or TRBV12-4 and TRBJ1-4; the tabulated D call, TRBD1, remains unverified against the DNA. The CDR3 has 16 amino acids, counting both end residues. This chain's CDR3 is CASSTSGRGNEEKLFF.

J is TRBJ1-5 and V is TRBV20-1, with 8 bases lining up with TRBD1. The CDR3 totals 15 residues. V shed 2 bases and J 2 bases; nucleotides not matched to a gene: 5. Germline V lookup: CDR1 DFQATT, CDR2 SNEGSKA (reference sequence). CDR3 sequence reads: CSARPTGGGNQPQHF. The CDR3 DNA follows: TGCAGTGCTAGACCCACAGGGGGTGGCAATCAGCCCCAGCATTTT.

At least ten counts were recorded for this clonotype. The V and J genes are TRBV11-3 and TRBJ2-4, with D unresolved. The length of the CDR3 is 15 residues. Deletions cut 1 base from V and 0 bases from J, with 7 bases between. The germline V gene encodes CDR1 SGHNT and CDR2 YENEEA. The CDR3 reads CASSLGTVAKNIQYF. Written as DNA, the CDR3 is TGTGCCAGCAGCTTAGGGACGGTAGCCAAAAACATTCAGTACTTC.

About this clonotype itself: A much larger clone lies a single base off, so this may be a read error. The rearrangement links TRBV13 to TRBJ1-2, with TRBD1 as a possible D gene (5 bases). V was shortened by 1 base and J by 2 bases, with 8 bases between the two germline ends. CDR1 PRHDT and CDR2 FYEKMQ come from the germline V gene (reference sequence). The length of the CDR3 is 14 residues. The CDR3 DNA reads as TGTGCCAGCAGCTTAGCAGGGATCAACTATGGCTACACCTTC. Amino acids: CASSLAGINYGYTF.

This clonotype was detected many times. The rearrangement links TRBV7-3 to TRBJ2-1; TRBD2 might be the D (6 bases). Germline V gene data show CDR1 as SGHTA and CDR2 as FQGTGA. The CDR3 loop spans 14 amino acids. V lost 2 bases and J lost 9, with 14 bases in between. The CDR3 nucleotides are TGTGCCAGCAGCTTATTTCCGGGGGTCGGTGAGCAGTTCTTC. This codes for CASSLFPGVGEQFF. Supplemented by reference TRBV7-3 and TRBJ2-1, the full variable domain reads GAGVSQTPSNKVTEKGKYVELRCDPISGHTALYWYRQSLGQGPEFLIYFQGTGAADDSGLPNDRFFAVRPEGSVSTLKIQRTERGDSAVYLCASSLFPGVGEQFFGPGTRLTVL.

A few counts support this clonotype. The chain joins TRBV7-3 to TRBJ2-1, with D unclear. The ends were cut back, 1 base at V and 10 bases at J, with 14 bases in the middle. The CDR3 runs to 14 residues. CDR1 and CDR2 from the germline V gene are SGHTA and FQGTGA. The CDR3 DNA follows: TGTGCCAGCAGCTTAAGTGGACGCATCGGCGAGCAGTTCTTC. Translation gives CASSLSGRIGEQFF.

This clonotype has ten or more counts. The J gene is TRBJ1-2, the V gene TRBV3-1; 8 bases align to TRBD1. The CDR3 has 15 amino acids. Germline loops: CDR1 LGHDT, CDR2 YNNKEL (reference sequence). Trimming cost V 1 base and J 7 bases; bases outside gene matches: 8. The CDR3 loop is CASSQAAAGGTGYTF. The DNA of the CDR3 is TGTGCCAGCAGCCAAGCTGCCGCAGGGGGCACTGGCTACACCTTC.